This TCR beta chain was documented in a study of long-term antiretroviral therapy in people with HIV. The study, taken as a whole, reports: HIV repertoires covered narrower CDR3 length ranges than controls did. Although diversity increased after ART, it remained lower than in transplant donor controls.

In the United States, treatment was given to all participants with HIV. The samples, holding roughly 0.85-10 million cryopreserved PBMC, were thawed before DNA extraction was carried out. Notes on this clone: Its target is not known.

The assay used was immunoSEQ (version v3.0), run at survey level. The method was immunoSEQ multiplex PCR; TCRdb's version includes in-frame clones alone and lacks a portion of them. The data show 35,000 or so clones, roughly 85% seen once. J gave up 8 bases and V 4 bases, and 5 bases lay outside the gene matches. CDR3 length: 12 amino acids. Germline V CDR1 and CDR2: SGHNT, YYREEE (reference sequence). The chain has TRBV5-4 and TRBJ1-2, with 7 bases aligning to TRBD1. The clonotype was recovered from a woman in her 30s with HIV. The material sequenced was unsorted PBMCs, taken approximately 2.7 years before starting antiretroviral therapy. CDR3 protein: CASSLGTAGYTF. The CDR3 bases are TGTGCCAGCAGCCTCGGGACAGCCGGCTACACCTTC.